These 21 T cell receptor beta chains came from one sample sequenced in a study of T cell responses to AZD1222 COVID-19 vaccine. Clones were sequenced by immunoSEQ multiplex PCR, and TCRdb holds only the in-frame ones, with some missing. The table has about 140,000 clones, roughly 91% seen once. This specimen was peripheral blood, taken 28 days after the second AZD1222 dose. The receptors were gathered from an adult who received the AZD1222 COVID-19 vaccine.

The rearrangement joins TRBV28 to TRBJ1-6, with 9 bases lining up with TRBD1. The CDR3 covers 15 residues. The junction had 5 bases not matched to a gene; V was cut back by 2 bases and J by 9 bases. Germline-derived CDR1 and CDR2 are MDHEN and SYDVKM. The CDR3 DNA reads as TGTGCCAGCAGTTTACTGGGACAGGGTAGTTCACCCCTCCACTTT. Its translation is CASSLLGQGSSPLHF.

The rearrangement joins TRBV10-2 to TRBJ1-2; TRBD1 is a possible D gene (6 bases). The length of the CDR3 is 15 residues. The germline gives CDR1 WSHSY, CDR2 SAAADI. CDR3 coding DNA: TGCGCAGCGGGCAGTGTAGGGGGGCCCTTCTATGGCTACACCTTC. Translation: CAAGSVGGPFYGYTF.

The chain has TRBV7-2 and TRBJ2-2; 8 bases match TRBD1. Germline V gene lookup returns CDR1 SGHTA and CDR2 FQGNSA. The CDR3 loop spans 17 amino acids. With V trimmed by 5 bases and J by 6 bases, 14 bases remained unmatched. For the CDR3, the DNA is TGTGCCAGCAGCCCCATATCGGGGACAGGCCTATCCGGGGAGCTGTTTTTT. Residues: CASSPISGTGLSGELFF.

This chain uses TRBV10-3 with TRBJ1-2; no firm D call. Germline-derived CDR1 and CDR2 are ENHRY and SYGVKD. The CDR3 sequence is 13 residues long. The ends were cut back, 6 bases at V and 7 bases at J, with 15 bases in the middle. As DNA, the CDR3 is TGTGCCATCAGCGGAGGGTTATTGAGTGGCTACACCTTC. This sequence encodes CAISGGLLSGYTF.

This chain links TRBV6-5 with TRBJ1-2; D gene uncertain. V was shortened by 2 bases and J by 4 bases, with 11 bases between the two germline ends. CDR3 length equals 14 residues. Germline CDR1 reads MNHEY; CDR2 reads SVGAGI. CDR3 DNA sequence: TGTGCCAGCAGTTACGGTGGAGGGCCCTATGGCTACACCTTC. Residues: CASSYGGGPYGYTF.

CDR3 DNA sequence: TGTGCCAGCAGTTTGACTAGCGGGAGAAGTGAGCAGTTCTTC. It specifies CASSLTSGRSEQFF. This chain joins TRBV28 and TRBJ2-1; 12 bases fit TRBD2. The CDR3 extends over 14 amino acids. CDR1 is MDHEN and CDR2 is SYDVKM in the germline V gene. With V trimmed by 3 bases and J by 9 bases, 3 bases remained unmatched.

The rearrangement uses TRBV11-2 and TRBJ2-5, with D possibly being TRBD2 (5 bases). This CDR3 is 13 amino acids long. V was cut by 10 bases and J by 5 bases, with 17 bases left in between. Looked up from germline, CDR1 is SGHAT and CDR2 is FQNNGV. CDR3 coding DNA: TGTGCCATAGCAAGCGGAGGCTTCGAGACCCAGTACTTC. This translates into CAIASGGFETQYF.

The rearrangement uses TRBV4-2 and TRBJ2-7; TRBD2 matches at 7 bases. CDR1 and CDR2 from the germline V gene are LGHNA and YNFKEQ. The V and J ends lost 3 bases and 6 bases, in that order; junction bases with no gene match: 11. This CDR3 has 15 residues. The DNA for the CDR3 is TGTGCCAGCAGCCATTTCGAGGGAGGGCGGTTCGAGCAGTACTTC. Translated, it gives CASSHFEGGRFEQYF.

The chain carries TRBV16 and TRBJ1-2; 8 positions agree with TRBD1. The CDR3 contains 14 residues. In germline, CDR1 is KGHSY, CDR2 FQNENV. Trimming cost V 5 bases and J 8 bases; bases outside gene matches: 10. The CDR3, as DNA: TGTGCCAGCAGCAAGGGACAGGCGTTAGGGGGCTACACCTTC. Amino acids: CASSKGQALGGYTF.

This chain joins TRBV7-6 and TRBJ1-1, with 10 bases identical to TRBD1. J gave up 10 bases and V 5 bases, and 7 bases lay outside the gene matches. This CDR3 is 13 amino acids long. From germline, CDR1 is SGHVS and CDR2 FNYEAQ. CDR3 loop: CASSPGQGEGAFF. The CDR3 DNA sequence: TGTGCCAGCAGCCCCGGACAGGGGGAAGGAGCTTTCTTT.

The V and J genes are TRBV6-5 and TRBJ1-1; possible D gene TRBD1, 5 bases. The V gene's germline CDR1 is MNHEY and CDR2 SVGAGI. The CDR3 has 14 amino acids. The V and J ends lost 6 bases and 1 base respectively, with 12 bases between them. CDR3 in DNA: TGTGCCAGCAGAGAGGTCGGGGGGAACACTGAAGCTTTCTTT. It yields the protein CASREVGGNTEAFF.

The DNA for the CDR3 is TGTGCCAGCAGCGCCCCACAGGGCGGGGCCACTGAAGCTTTCTTT. This sequence encodes CASSAPQGGATEAFF. The J gene is TRBJ1-1, the V gene TRBV5-4, with D perhaps TRBD1 (6 bases). The V end was cut by 4 bases, the J end by 4 bases, with 17 bases between. The germline V gene encodes CDR1 SGHNT and CDR2 YYREEE (reference sequence). CDR3 size: 15 residues.

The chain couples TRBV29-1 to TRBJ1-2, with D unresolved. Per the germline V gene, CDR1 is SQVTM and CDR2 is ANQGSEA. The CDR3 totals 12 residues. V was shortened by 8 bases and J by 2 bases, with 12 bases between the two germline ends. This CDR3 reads CSTQEGNYGYTF. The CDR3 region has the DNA TGCAGCACTCAGGAAGGCAACTATGGCTACACCTTC. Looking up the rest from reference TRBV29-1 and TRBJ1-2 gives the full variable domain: SAVISQKPSRDICQRGTSLTIQCQVDSQVTMMFWYRQQPGQSLTLIATANQGSEATYESGFVIDKFPISRPNLTFSTLTVSNMSPEDSSIYLCSTQEGNYGYTFGSGTRLTVV.

CDR3 in amino acids: CASSQGGTSYEQYF. CDR3 DNA sequence: TGTGCCAGCAGCCAAGGTGGGACTAGCTACGAGCAGTACTTC. The chain has TRBV5-4 and TRBJ2-7; 8 nucleotides match TRBD2. The CDR3 spans 14 residues. Germline V CDR1 and CDR2: SGHNT, YYREEE (reference sequence). Germline trimming cut 4 bases from V and 3 bases from J; bases unmatched to any gene: 6.

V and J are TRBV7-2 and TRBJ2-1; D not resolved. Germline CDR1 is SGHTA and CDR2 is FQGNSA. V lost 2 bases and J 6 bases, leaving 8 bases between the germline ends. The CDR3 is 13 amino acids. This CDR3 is CASSLSGSNEQFF. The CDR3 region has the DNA TGTGCCAGCAGCTTATCTGGAAGCAATGAGCAGTTCTTC.

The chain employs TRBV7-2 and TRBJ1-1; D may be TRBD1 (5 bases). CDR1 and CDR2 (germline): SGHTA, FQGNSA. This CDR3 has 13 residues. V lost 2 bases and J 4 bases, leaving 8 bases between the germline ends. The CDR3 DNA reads TGTGCCAGCAGCTTACAGGGAGGCACTGAAGCTTTCTTT. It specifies CASSLQGGTEAFF.

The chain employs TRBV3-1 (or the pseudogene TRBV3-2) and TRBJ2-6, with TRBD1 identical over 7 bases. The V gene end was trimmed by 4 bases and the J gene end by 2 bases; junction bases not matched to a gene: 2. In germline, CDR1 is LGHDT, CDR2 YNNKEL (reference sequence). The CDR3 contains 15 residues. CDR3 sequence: CASSLDRAGANVLTF. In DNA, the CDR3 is TGTGCCAGCAGCCTCGACAGGGCTGGGGCCAACGTCCTGACTTTC.

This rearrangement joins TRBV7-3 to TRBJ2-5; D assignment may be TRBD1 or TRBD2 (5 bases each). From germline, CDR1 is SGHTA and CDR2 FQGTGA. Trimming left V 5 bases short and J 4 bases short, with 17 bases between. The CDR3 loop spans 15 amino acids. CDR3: CASSPGSGAGETQYF. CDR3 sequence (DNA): TGTGCCAGCAGCCCAGGGTCTGGGGCGGGAGAGACCCAGTACTTC. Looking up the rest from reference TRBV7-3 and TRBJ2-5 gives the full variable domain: GAGVSQTPSNKVTEKGKYVELRCDPISGHTALYWYRQSLGQGPEFLIYFQGTGAADDSGLPNDRFFAVRPEGSVSTLKIQRTERGDSAVYLCASSPGSGAGETQYFGPGTRLLVL.

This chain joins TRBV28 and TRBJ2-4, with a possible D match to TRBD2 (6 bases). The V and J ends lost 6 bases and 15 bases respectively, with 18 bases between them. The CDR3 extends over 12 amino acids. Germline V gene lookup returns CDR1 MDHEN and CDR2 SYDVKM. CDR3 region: CASRSGSGIGYF. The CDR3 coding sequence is TGTGCCAGCAGAAGCGGGTCAGGGATAGGGTACTTC.

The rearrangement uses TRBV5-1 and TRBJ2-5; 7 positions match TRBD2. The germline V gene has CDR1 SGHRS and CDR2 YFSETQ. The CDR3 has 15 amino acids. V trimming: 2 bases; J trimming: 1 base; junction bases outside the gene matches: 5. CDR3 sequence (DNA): TGCGCCAGCAGCTTCCTGGGAGGGATCCAAGAGACCCAGTACTTC. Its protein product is CASSFLGGIQETQYF.

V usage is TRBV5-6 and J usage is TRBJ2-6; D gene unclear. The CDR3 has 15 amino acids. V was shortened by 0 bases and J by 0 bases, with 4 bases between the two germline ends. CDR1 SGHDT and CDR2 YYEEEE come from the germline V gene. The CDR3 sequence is CASSLAGSGANVLTF. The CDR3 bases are TGTGCCAGCAGCTTGGCCGGCTCTGGGGCCAACGTCCTGACTTTC. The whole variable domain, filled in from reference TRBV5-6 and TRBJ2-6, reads DAGVTQSPTHLIKTRGQQVTLRCSPKSGHDTVSWYQQALGQGPQFIFQYYEEEERQRGNFPDRFSGHQFPNYSSELNVNALLLGDSALYLCASSLAGSGANVLTFGAGSRLTVL.